This passage covers 21 T cell receptor beta chains from one sample sequenced in a study of blood T cell repertoires in COVID-19. Measured with immunoSEQ multiplex PCR; TCRdb has only the in-frame clones, and not every one. Counted here are 100,000 to 150,000 clones, about 82% occurring once; the ten biggest clones make up over 4.5%. The source material was peripheral blood. Every receptor here comes from a human donor in a cohort sampled during active COVID-19.

The chain links TRBV30 to TRBJ1-6, with D possibly matching TRBD1 (6 bases). Germline V lookup: CDR1 GTSNPN, CDR2 SVGIG (reference sequence). Trimming pared 0 bases from V and 7 bases from J, leaving 10 bases between. CDR3 length: 14 residues. The CDR3 nucleotides read TGTGCCTGGAGTGTAGCAGGGGTCAATTCACCCCTCCACTTT. Translated: CAWSVAGVNSPLHF. The full variable domain, with the rest looked up from reference TRBV30 and TRBJ1-6, is SQTIHQWPATLVQPVGSPLSLECTVEGTSNPNLYWYRQAAGRGLQLLFYSVGIGQISSEVPQNLSASRPQDRQFILSSKKLLLSDSGFYLCAWSVAGVNSPLHFGNGTRLTVT.

The chain joins TRBV19 to TRBJ1-5; 7 bases match TRBD1. The V gene's germline CDR1 is LNHDA and CDR2 SQIVND (reference sequence). The CDR3 extends over 16 amino acids. With 4 bases clipped from V and 2 bases from J, the junction kept 8 bases outside the gene matches. The CDR3 bases are TGTGCCAGTAGTACGACAGGGCGATCGGGCAATCAGCCCCAGCATTTT. This translates into CASSTTGRSGNQPQHF.

The chain couples TRBV30 to TRBJ2-3; weak D call: TRBD2 (6 bases). The germline gives CDR1 GTSNPN, CDR2 SVGIG (reference sequence). V lost 5 bases and J lost 4, with 19 bases in between. This CDR3 contains 15 residues. The chain's CDR3 is CAWSFGGAPPDTQYF. CDR3 DNA: TGTGCCTGGTCCTTCGGGGGAGCCCCCCCAGATACGCAGTATTTT. Full variable domain (rest looked up from reference TRBV30 and TRBJ2-3): SQTIHQWPATLVQPVGSPLSLECTVEGTSNPNLYWYRQAAGRGLQLLFYSVGIGQISSEVPQNLSASRPQDRQFILSSKKLLLSDSGFYLCAWSFGGAPPDTQYFGPGTRLTVL.

The rearrangement links TRBV7-2 to TRBJ2-7; D is undetermined. Germline loops: CDR1 SGHTA, CDR2 FQGNSA. CDR3 size: 17 residues. V was clipped by 3 bases and J by 2 bases, with 20 bases between them. CDR3 sequence (DNA): TGTGCCAGCAGCTTGCCCCCGGGTTACAACCCTACCTACGAGCAGTACTTC. It translates to CASSLPPGYNPTYEQYF.

The genes are TRBV20-1 and TRBJ1-4, with a tentative D call TRBD1 (5 bases). Trimming cost V 3 bases and J 8 bases, with 16 bases left between them. The V gene's germline CDR1 is DFQATT and CDR2 SNEGSKA (reference sequence). This CDR3 contains 14 residues. DNA for the CDR3: TGCAGTGCTAGTCTCGGGGGTGTCGACGAAAAACTGTTTTTT. Amino acid sequence: CSASLGGVDEKLFF.

The rearrangement joins TRBV5-8 to TRBJ1-1; D gene uncertain. V lost 4 bases to trimming and J lost 0 bases, with 13 bases between them. The CDR3 extends over 15 amino acids. The germline V gene encodes CDR1 SGHTS and CDR2 YDEGEE. The CDR3 spells CASSTGLTMNTEAFF. The CDR3 nucleotides read TGTGCCAGCAGCACGGGTCTTACAATGAACACTGAAGCTTTCTTT.

The chain joins TRBV2 to TRBJ2-1, with 11 bases aligning to TRBD1. Germline V lookup: CDR1 SNHLY, CDR2 FYNNEI. V lost 8 bases and J lost 2; bases outside the gene matches: 8. This CDR3 is 16 amino acids long. CDR3 DNA: TGTGCCAGCGGTGCTAGGGGACAGGGGGCCTACAATGAGCAGTTCTTC. Translated, it gives CASGARGQGAYNEQFF.

The V and J genes are TRBV11-2 and TRBJ2-3, with TRBD2 matching 9 bases. Germline values: CDR1 SGHAT, CDR2 FQNNGV. Trimming removed 4 bases from V and 2 bases from J; junction bases left unmatched: 4. The CDR3 runs to 15 residues. Written as DNA, the CDR3 is TGTGCCAGCAGCTACTTAGCGGGAGACACAGATACGCAGTATTTT. Translated: CASSYLAGDTDTQYF. Full variable domain (missing parts from reference TRBV11-2 and TRBJ2-3): EAGVAQSPRYKIIEKRQSVAFWCNPISGHATLYWYQQILGQGPKLLIQFQNNGVVDDSQLPKDRFSAERLKGVDSTLKIQPAKLEDSAVYLCASSYLAGDTDTQYFGPGTRLTVL.

The rearrangement links TRBV7-8 to TRBJ1-5; 8 positions match TRBD1. Trimming removed 5 bases from V and 4 bases from J; junction bases left unmatched: 10. CDR1 SGHVS and CDR2 FQNEAQ come from the germline V gene. The length of the CDR3 is 16 residues. CDR3 region: CASSQTRDRINQPQHF. DNA of the CDR3: TGTGCCAGCAGCCAAACCCGGGACAGGATAAATCAGCCCCAGCATTTT.

The chain is built from TRBV19 and TRBJ2-7; tentative D call: TRBD1 (6 bases). The V end was cut by 5 bases, the J end by 4 bases, with 15 bases between. Per germline, CDR1 LNHDA and CDR2 SQIVND (reference sequence). The CDR3 totals 14 residues. For the CDR3, the DNA is TGTGCCAGTAGTCCCCGGGACAATCTTTACGAGCAGTACTTC. It specifies CASSPRDNLYEQYF.

J is TRBJ2-5 and V is TRBV24-1; 15 bases map to TRBD2. Germline trimming cut 1 base from V and 4 bases from J; bases unmatched to any gene: 6. The CDR3 has 18 amino acids. The germline CDR1 and CDR2 sequences are KGHDR and SFDVKD. The CDR3 spells CATSDLRTSGRDLETQYF. The CDR3 DNA reads TGTGCCACCAGTGATTTAAGGACTAGCGGGAGGGATCTAGAGACCCAGTACTTC.

In DNA form, the CDR3 reads TGTGCCAGCAGCCTCGGGACTAGGAGCAATGAGCAGTTCTTC. As protein: CASSLGTRSNEQFF. The chain links TRBV28 to TRBJ2-1, with 8 bases identical to TRBD2. The length of the CDR3 is 14 residues. Germline loops: CDR1 MDHEN, CDR2 SYDVKM. Germline trimming cut 6 bases from V and 6 bases from J; bases unmatched to any gene: 7.

J is TRBJ2-3 and V is TRBV7-3, with 7 bases identical to TRBD2. There are 16 residues in the CDR3. CDR1 and CDR2 (germline): SGHTA, FQGTGA. V shed 0 bases and J 2 bases; nucleotides not matched to a gene: 5. This CDR3 reads CASSLTISGSTDTQYF. The CDR3 nucleotides read TGTGCCAGCAGCTTAACGATTAGCGGGTCCACAGATACGCAGTATTTT.

This chain joins TRBV9 and TRBJ2-3; D might be TRBD2 (5 bases). Germline lookup yields CDR1 SGDLS and CDR2 YYNGEE. Trimming took 3 bases from V and 4 from J, leaving 12 bases between them. The CDR3 has 14 residues. The CDR3 coding sequence is TGTGCCAGCAGCGCAGGAGGTGGGGCAGATACGCAGTATTTT. Translation: CASSAGGGADTQYF.

The rearrangement uses TRBV30 and TRBJ2-2, with 11 bases that match TRBD2. This CDR3 has 14 residues. J lost 7 bases, V lost 3 bases, and 4 bases had no gene match. CDR1 and CDR2 from the germline V gene are GTSNPN and SVGIG (reference sequence). CDR3 sequence: CAWRVAGGLGELFF. In DNA form, the CDR3 reads TGTGCCTGGAGGGTAGCGGGAGGGCTCGGGGAGCTGTTTTTT.

In its sample, this clone was seen once. The gene calls are TRBV2 and TRBJ2-1; 12 bases match TRBD2. Germline lookup yields CDR1 SNHLY and CDR2 FYNNEI. Trimming cost V 5 bases and J 6 bases; bases outside gene matches: 8. The CDR3 spans 16 residues. CDR3 bases: TGTGCCAGCAGTCAAAGGACTAGCGGGATTGGCAATGAGCAGTTCTTC. The encoded protein is CASSQRTSGIGNEQFF.

The rearrangement joins TRBV30 to TRBJ1-6; D remains ambiguous. Germline V gene data show CDR1 as GTSNPN and CDR2 as SVGIG (reference sequence). Trimming shortened V by 3 bases and J by 7 bases, and 22 bases separated the two germline ends. The CDR3 totals 17 residues. CDR3 nucleotide sequence: TGTGCCTGGAGGAATTTATTGCAGGACTCTCCCAATTCACCCCTCCACTTT. This codes for CAWRNLLQDSPNSPLHF. Full variable domain (remainder filled in from reference TRBV30 and TRBJ1-6): SQTIHQWPATLVQPVGSPLSLECTVEGTSNPNLYWYRQAAGRGLQLLFYSVGIGQISSEVPQNLSASRPQDRQFILSSKKLLLSDSGFYLCAWRNLLQDSPNSPLHFGNGTRLTVT.

The rearrangement uses TRBV6-5 and TRBJ1-1; weak D call: TRBD1 (6 bases). The CDR3 consists of 15 residues. Germline V CDR1 and CDR2: MNHEY, SVGAGI. Trimming stripped 8 bases from V and 0 bases from J, with 16 bases between. CDR3 sequence reads: CASGYPGAMNTEAFF. DNA for the CDR3: TGTGCCAGCGGATACCCAGGGGCCATGAACACTGAAGCTTTCTTT.

The chain couples TRBV7-2 to TRBJ2-7, with a possible D match to TRBD1 (6 bases). V was pared by 2 bases and J by 1 base, with 12 bases between. The CDR3 is made up of 15 amino acids. Germline-derived CDR1 and CDR2 are SGHTA and FQGNSA. The CDR3 reads CASSLFQGSSYEQYF. The CDR3 DNA reads TGTGCCAGCAGCTTATTCCAGGGGTCATCCTACGAGCAGTACTTC.

This clone was seen a handful of times. The chain combines TRBV14 with TRBJ1-6; D gene ambiguous. The CDR3 consists of 14 residues. The V gene's germline CDR1 is SGHDN and CDR2 FVKESK. Trimming took off 1 base at V and 10 bases at J, with 11 bases between the two ends. The DNA for the CDR3 is TGTGCCAGCAGCCAAGGGTCGGTTAAGTCACCCCTCCACTTT. This codes for CASSQGSVKSPLHF.

There are a few counts of this clone. The chain has TRBV5-1 and TRBJ2-7, with a tentative D call TRBD1 (6 bases). Germline CDR1 SGHRS, CDR2 YFSETQ. The V and J ends lost 3 bases and 4 bases respectively, with 14 bases between them. The CDR3 covers 14 residues. CDR3 coding DNA: TGCGCCAGCAGCTCACAGGGTGGGCATTACGAGCAGTACTTC. It yields the protein CASSSQGGHYEQYF.